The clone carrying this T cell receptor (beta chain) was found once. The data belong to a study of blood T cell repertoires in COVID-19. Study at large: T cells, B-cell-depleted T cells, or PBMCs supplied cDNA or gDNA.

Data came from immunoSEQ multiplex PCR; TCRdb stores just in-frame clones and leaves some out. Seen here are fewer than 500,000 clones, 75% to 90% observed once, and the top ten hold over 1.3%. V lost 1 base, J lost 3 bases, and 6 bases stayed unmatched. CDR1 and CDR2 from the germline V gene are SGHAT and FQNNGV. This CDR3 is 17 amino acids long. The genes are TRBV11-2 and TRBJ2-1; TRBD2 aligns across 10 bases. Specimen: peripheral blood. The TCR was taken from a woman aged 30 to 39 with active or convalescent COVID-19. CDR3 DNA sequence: TGTGCCAGCAGCTTAGTTCTAGCGGGAGAGGGCTACAATGAGCAGTTCTTC. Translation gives CASSLVLAGEGYNEQFF.